This T cell receptor (beta chain) was identified in a study of shared clonotypes between healthy human individuals. The study, taken as a whole, reports: Inspection by rarefaction showed sorted-subset sequencing to be incomplete despite large depth.

Per germline, CDR1 SGHRS and CDR2 YFSETQ. The CDR3 has 15 amino acids. Losses at the gene ends were 3 bases for V and 3 bases for J; bases not matched to a gene: 4. Comments on this clone: Its antigen remains unidentified.

The method was immunoSEQ multiplex PCR; TCRdb's version includes in-frame clones alone and lacks a portion of them. The data hold about 2 million clones, with around 96% observed a single time. Cells designated naive CD8 were CD45RO-negative and were positively selected for CCR7, with terminally differentiated effector memory CD45RA+ cells excluded. This chain joins TRBV5-1 and TRBJ1-2; TRBD1 aligns across 11 bases. Sequencing was carried out using naive CD8+ T cells sorted from blood. The TCR originated in a man aged 18 to 29 in good health. CDR3 DNA: TGCGCCAGCAGCTCGGGACAGGGGGATCACTATGGCTACACCTTC. This sequence encodes CASSSGQGDHYGYTF.